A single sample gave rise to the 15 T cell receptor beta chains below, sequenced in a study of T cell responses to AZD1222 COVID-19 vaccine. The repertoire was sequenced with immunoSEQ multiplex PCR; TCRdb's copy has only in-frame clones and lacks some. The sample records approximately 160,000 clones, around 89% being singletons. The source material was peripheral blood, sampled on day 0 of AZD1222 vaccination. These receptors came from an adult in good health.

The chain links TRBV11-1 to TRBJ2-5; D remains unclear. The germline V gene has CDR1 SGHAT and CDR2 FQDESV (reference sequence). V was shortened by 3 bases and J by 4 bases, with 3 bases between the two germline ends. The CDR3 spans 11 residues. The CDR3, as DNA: TGTGCCAGCAGCTTGGGAGAGACCCAGTACTTC. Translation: CASSLGETQYF.

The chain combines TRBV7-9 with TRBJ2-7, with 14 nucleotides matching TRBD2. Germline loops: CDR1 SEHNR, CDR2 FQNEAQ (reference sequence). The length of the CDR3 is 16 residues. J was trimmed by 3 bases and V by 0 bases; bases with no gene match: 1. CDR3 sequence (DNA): TGTGCCAGCAGCTTAGCCGGACTAGCGGGAGGCTACGAGCAGTACTTC. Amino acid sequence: CASSLAGLAGGYEQYF.

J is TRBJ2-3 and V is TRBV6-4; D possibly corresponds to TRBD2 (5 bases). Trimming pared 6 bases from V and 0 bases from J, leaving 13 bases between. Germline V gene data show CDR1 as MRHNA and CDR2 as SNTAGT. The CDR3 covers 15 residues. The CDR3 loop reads CASRTLAQSTDTQYF. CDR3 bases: TGTGCCAGCAGAACCTTAGCGCAAAGCACAGATACGCAGTATTTT.

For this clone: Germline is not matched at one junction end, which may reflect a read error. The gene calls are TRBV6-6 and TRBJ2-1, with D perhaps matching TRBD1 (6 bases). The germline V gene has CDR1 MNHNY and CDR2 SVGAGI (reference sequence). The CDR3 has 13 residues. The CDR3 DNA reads TGTGCCACCAAGGAGGACAGCTACAATGAGCAGCTCTTC. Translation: CATKEDSYNEQLF.

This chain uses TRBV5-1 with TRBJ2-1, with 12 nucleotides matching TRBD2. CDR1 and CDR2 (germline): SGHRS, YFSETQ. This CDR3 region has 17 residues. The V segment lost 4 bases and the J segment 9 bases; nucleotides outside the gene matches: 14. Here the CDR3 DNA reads TGCGCCAGCAGCCTTAACATACTAGCGGGAGGACTGGGTGAGCAGTTCTTC. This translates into CASSLNILAGGLGEQFF.

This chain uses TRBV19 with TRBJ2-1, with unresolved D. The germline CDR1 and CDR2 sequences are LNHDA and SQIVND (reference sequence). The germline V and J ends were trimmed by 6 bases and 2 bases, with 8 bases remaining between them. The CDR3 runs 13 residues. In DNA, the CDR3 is TGTGCCAGTAGAGGTTCAGCCTACAATGAGCAGTTCTTC. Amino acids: CASRGSAYNEQFF. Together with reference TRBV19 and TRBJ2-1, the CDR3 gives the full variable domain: DGGITQSPKYLFRKEGQNVTLSCEQNLNHDAMYWYRQDPGQGLRLIYYSQIVNDFQKGDIAEGYSVSREKKESFPLTVTSAQKNPTAFYLCASRGSAYNEQFFGPGTRLTVL.

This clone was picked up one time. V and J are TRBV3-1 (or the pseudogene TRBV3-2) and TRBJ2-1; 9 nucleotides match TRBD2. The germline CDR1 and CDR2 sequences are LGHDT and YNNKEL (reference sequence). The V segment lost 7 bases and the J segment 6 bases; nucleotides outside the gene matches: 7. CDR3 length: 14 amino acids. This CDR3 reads CASTLAGVGNEQFF. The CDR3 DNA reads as TGTGCCAGCACCTTAGCGGGAGTGGGCAATGAGCAGTTCTTC.

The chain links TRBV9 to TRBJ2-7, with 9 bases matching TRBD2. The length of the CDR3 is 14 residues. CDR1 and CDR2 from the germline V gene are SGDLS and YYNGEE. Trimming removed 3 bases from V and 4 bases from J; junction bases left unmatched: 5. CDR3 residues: CASSAGLAGYEQYF. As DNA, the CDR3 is TGTGCCAGCAGCGCGGGACTAGCCGGTTACGAGCAGTACTTC.

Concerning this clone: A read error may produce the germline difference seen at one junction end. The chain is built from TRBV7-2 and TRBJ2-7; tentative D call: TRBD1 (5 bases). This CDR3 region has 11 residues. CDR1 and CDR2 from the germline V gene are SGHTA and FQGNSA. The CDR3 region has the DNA TGTGCCAGCAGCTCTAATCAGGGATCTAACTTC. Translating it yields CASSSNQGSNF.

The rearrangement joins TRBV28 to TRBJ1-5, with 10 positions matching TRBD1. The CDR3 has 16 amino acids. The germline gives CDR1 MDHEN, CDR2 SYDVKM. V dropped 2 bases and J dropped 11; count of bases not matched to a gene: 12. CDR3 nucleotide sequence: TGTGCCAGCAGTTTAGGAGCGGGACAGGGGTTGGTGGCCCAGCATTTT. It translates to CASSLGAGQGLVAQHF.

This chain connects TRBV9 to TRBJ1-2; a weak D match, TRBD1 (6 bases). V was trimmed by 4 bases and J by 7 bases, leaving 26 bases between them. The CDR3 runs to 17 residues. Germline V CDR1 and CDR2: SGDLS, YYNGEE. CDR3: CASSPTDVMGARGGYTF. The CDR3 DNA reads TGTGCCAGCAGCCCCACCGACGTTATGGGGGCGAGGGGTGGCTACACCTTC.

The DNA for the CDR3 is TGTGCCAGCAGCTTGAGGGGGAGCCACACTGAAGCTTTCTTT. It is translated as CASSLRGSHTEAFF. The V gene is TRBV5-8, the J gene TRBJ1-1; D possibly corresponds to TRBD1 (6 bases). The germline gives CDR1 SGHTS, CDR2 YDEGEE. CDR3 size: 14 residues. Trimming took 1 base from V and 3 from J, leaving 10 bases between them.

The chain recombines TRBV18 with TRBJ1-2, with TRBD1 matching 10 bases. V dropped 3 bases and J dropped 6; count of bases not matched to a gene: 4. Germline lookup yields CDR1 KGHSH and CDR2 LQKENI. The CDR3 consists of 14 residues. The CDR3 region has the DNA TGTGCCAGCTCACCGAGGACAGGGGGGAATGGCTACACCTTC. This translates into CASSPRTGGNGYTF.

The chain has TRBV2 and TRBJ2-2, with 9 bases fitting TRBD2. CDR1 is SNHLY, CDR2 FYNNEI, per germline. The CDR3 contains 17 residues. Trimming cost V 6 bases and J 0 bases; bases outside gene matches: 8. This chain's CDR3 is CASRPLAGPANTGELFF. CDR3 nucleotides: TGTGCCAGCAGGCCTCTAGCGGGACCCGCGAACACCGGGGAGCTGTTTTTT.

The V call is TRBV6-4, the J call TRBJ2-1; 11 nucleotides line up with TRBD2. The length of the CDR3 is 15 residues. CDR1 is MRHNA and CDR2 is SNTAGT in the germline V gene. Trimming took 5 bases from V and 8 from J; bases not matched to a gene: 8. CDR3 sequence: CASSPSGRIVDEQFF. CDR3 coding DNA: TGTGCCAGCAGTCCTAGCGGGAGGATTGTCGATGAGCAGTTCTTC.